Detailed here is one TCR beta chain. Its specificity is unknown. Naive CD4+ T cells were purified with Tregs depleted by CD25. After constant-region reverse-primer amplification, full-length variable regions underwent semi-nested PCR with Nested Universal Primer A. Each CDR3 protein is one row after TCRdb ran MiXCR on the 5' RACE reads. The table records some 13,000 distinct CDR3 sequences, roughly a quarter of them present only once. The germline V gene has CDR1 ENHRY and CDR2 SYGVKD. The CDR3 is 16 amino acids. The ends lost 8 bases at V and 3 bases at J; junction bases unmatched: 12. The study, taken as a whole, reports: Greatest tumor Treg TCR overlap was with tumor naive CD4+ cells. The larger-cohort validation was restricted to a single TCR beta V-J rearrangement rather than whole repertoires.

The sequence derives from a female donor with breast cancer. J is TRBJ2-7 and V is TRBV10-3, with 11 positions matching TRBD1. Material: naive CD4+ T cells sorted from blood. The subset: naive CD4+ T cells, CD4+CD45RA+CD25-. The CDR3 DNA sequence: TGTGCCATCCACCCGGGGACAGGGGGTCTCAGCTACGAGCAGTACTTC. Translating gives CAIHPGTGGLSYEQYF.